Listed below are T cell receptor beta chains from one sample, sequenced in a study of graft-versus-host responses after intestinal transplantation. Their antigens are not known. TCRdb's table, derived via immunoSEQ multiplex PCR, lists solely in-frame clones and lacks some. The sample includes 100,000 to 120,000 clones, approximately 92% seen only once; the top ten take approximately 0.49%. Sequencing used unstimulated CD8+ T cells sorted from spleen or lymph node cells, obtained before intestinal transplant. Source of these receptors: a human donor who received an intestinal transplant. Both conserved end residues are part of each CDR3. Fields, in order: clone size, V gene, D gene, J gene, CDR3 DNA, CDR3 protein. A D gene is named only where the DNA matches it firmly. The size of a clone is reported for some rows only, either as once, few or many, or as a class for expanded clones.

>NA|TRBV11-2|NA|TRBJ2-7
TGTGCCAGCAGCAACTACGAGCAGTACTTC
CASSNYEQYF
>NA|TRBV16|NA|TRBJ2-3
TGTGCCAGCAGCCAGATCAAGTCTAGCACAGATACGCAGTATTTT
CASSQIKSSTDTQYF
>once|TRBV19|TRBD2|TRBJ2-1
TGTGCCAGTAGTATAGATGTTAGCGGGAGTTTAACAGGTAGCTACAATGAGCAGTTCTTC
CASSIDVSGSLTGSYNEQFF
>once|TRBV10-2|TRBD2|TRBJ2-5
TGCGCCAGCAGTGAGTCTTGGGCTAGCGGGGCCCAAGAGACCCAGTACTTC
CASSESWASGAQETQYF
>NA|TRBV11-2|NA|TRBJ2-2
TGTGCCAGCAGCCCCAGTGCGGGTACGAACACCGGGGAGCTGTTTTTT
CASSPSAGTNTGELFF
>NA|TRBV11-2|NA|TRBJ2-3
TGTGCCAGCAGCTTACAGCTAGCCAGCACAGATACGCAGTATTTT
CASSLQLASTDTQYF
>NA|TRBV28|NA|TRBJ2-5
TGTGCCAGCAGTTTTAACACCCGCGGGAAAACAGGAGAGACCCAGTACTTC
CASSFNTRGKTGETQYF
>NA|TRBV10-3|NA|TRBJ2-7
TGTGCCATCAGTGAGTCGGCCTACGAGCAGTACTTC
CAISESAYEQYF
>few|TRBV4-2|NA|TRBJ1-1
TGTGCCAGCAGCCAAGGGACAGCCCGGAACACTGAAGCTTTCTTT
CASSQGTARNTEAFF
>NA|TRBV4-1|NA|TRBJ1-1
TGCGCCAGCAGCCAAGAATGGACACGAATGAACACTGAAGCTTTCTTT
CASSQEWTRMNTEAFF
>NA|TRBV19|NA|TRBJ2-7
TGTGCCAGTTCCCCCGGACGACTCGGCACAGACGAGCAGTACTTC
CASSPGRLGTDEQYF